These 21 T cell receptor beta chains were all obtained from the same sample, sequenced in a study of esophageal squamous cell carcinoma under preoperative chemotherapy. As for time point: after preoperative PTX-NDP chemotherapy. TCRdb called the PCR reads again in MiXCR, with one record for every CDR3 protein. Of some 30,000 distinct CDR3 sequences listed, approximately 51% are singletons. This material was obtained from a patient given preoperative chemotherapy. The receptors were gathered from a human donor with esophageal squamous cell carcinoma. The donor label of this sample is uncertain.

Of note for this clonotype: This likely comes from a read error, as the CDR3 has no conserved phenylalanine or tryptophan at its end. Because the CDR3's place on the DNA is in doubt, the DNA is left out and the CDR3 is given as listed by TCRdb. V gene TRBV12-5 combines with J gene TRBJ2-5. The CDR3 region is 11 residues in length, termini included. The germline gives CDR1 LGHNT, CDR2 FRNRAP. CDR3 sequence reads: CAGGRQTTRHL.

The table lists this clonotype with many counts. A read error is possible here, since a much larger clone lies one base away. The chain recombines TRBV7-2 with TRBJ2-1; D not certain. Germline assignment: CDR1 SGHTA and CDR2 FQGNSA. The CDR3 is made up of 15 amino acids. V gave up 1 base and J gave up 10 bases, with 17 bases separating them. CDR3 protein: CASSLGARAENEQFF. CDR3 bases: TGTGCCAGCAGCTTAGGGGCAAGGGCGGAAAACGAGCAGTTCTTC.

Details on this clonotype: One junction end does not reproduce the germline sequence, and a read error may be involved. The rearrangement uses TRBV12-3 or TRBV12-4 and TRBJ2-4; TRBD2 agrees at 8 bases. The CDR3 totals 16 residues. CDR3 sequence (DNA): TGTGCGAGCAGTGCCTCGGGGGGGTGCAGCACAAACACGCAGTACTTT. Its translation is CASSASGGCSTNTQYF.

Worth noting for this clonotype: As the CDR3 is not closed by the conserved phenylalanine or tryptophan, this likely results from a read error. The limits of the CDR3 on the DNA are not certain, so only TCRdb's listed CDR3 is given. The V gene is TRBV10-3, the J gene TRBJ2-6; TRBD1 is the table's D call and was not checked against the DNA. The CDR3 has 17 amino acids, counting both end residues. Looked up from germline, CDR1 is ENHRY and CDR2 is SYGVKD. The CDR3 sequence is CATSQAGSSYNEQYFGA.

The chain has TRBV12-3 or TRBV12-4 and TRBJ2-3; D call uncertain. Trimming took off 6 bases at V and 1 base at J, with 17 bases between the two ends. This CDR3 is built from 16 residues. CDR3 protein: CASSPSYGSGTDTQYF. The CDR3 DNA reads TGTGCCAGCAGCCCGTCGTACGGGTCGGGCACAGATACGCAGTATTTT.

This clonotype occurred a few times. The rearrangement uses TRBV7-9 and TRBJ2-7; no clear D. The J call may be mistaken, given a closer DNA end match to TRBJ2-5. CDR3 size: 14 residues. Germline CDR1 SEHNR, CDR2 FQNEAQ (reference sequence). CDR3 DNA sequence: TGTGCCAGCAGCTCCCGCTGGGGTCAAGAGACCCAGTACTTC. Its protein product is CASSSRWGQETQYF.

V is TRBV5-8 and J is TRBJ2-3; 12 bases line up with TRBD1. The CDR3 sequence is 15 residues long. V gave up 3 bases and J gave up 3 bases; unmatched junction bases: 2. Per the germline V gene, CDR1 is SGHTS and CDR2 is YDEGEE. In DNA, the CDR3 is TGTGCCAGCAGCTCGGGACAGGGGGCGACAGATACGCAGTATTTT. Amino acids: CASSSGQGATDTQYF.

This chain uses TRBV7-2 with TRBJ2-4, with 8 bases that match TRBD2. Germline trimming cut 6 bases from V and 7 bases from J; bases unmatched to any gene: 14. Germline CDR1 SGHTA, CDR2 FQGNSA. The CDR3 sequence is 16 residues long. The CDR3 loop is CASSTTGGGTHNIQYF. CDR3 bases: TGTGCCAGCAGTACGACCGGCGGGGGGACACACAACATTCAGTACTTC. The full variable domain, completed using reference TRBV7-2 and TRBJ2-4, is GAGVSQSPSNKVTEKGKDVELRCDPISGHTALYWYRQSLGQGLEFLIYFQGNSAPDKSGLPSDRFSAERTGGSVSTLTIQRTQQEDSAVYLCASSTTGGGTHNIQYFGAGTRLSVL.

V gene TRBV6-1 combines with J gene TRBJ2-1, with D tentatively TRBD1 (6 bases). Looked up from germline, CDR1 is MNHNS and CDR2 is SASEGT. V was trimmed by 3 bases and J by 8 bases, leaving 11 bases between them. The CDR3 contains 13 residues. In nucleotides, the CDR3 is TGTGCCAGCAGTGACCCCCCAGGGGATGAGCAGTTCTTC. Its translation: CASSDPPGDEQFF.

This clonotype was found a few times. V usage is TRBV12-3 or TRBV12-4 and J usage is TRBJ1-6, with D tentatively TRBD1 (5 bases). Trimming took off 1 base at V and 14 bases at J, with 18 bases between the two ends. This CDR3 region has 15 residues. Here the CDR3 reads CASSLGGQVRVALHF. CDR3 sequence (DNA): TGTGCCAGCAGTTTAGGAGGGCAGGTCAGGGTGGCCCTCCACTTT.

There are many counts of this clonotype. The chain employs TRBV12-3 or TRBV12-4 and TRBJ2-3; 12 nucleotides line up with TRBD2. V was pared by 4 bases and J by 2 bases, with 4 bases of the junction left unmatched. This CDR3 is 16 amino acids long. CDR3 residues: CASSSTSGGNTDTQYF. DNA for the CDR3: TGTGCCAGCAGTTCCACTAGCGGGGGGAACACAGATACGCAGTATTTT.

Concerning this clonotype: The germline gene is not matched at one end of the junction; a read error may be the cause. The gene calls are TRBV11-1 and TRBJ2-3; 7 bases are a match to TRBD2. The germline V gene encodes CDR1 SGHAT and CDR2 FQDESV (reference sequence). This CDR3 is built from 16 residues. The CDR3 loop reads CASSSTRRGTTNTQYF. The CDR3 coding sequence is TGTGCCAGCAGTTCGACGAGGCGGGGGACCACAAACACGCAGTACTTT.

The V call is TRBV19, the J call TRBJ1-2; D not certain. Germline lookup yields CDR1 LNHDA and CDR2 SQIVND (reference sequence). V lost 7 bases to trimming and J lost 8 bases, with 14 bases between them. The CDR3 spans 12 residues. CDR3 in DNA: TGTGCCAGTATCGAGACAACGAGGGGCTACACCTTC. This encodes CASIETTRGYTF.

In the case of this clonotype: The conserved closing phenylalanine or tryptophan is absent in this CDR3, likely reflecting a read error. This chain connects TRBV12-3 or TRBV12-4 to TRBJ2-5; possibly TRBD1 for D (5 bases). The CDR3 loop spans 14 amino acids. The V and J ends lost 3 bases and 5 bases respectively, with 13 bases between them. CDR3: CASSFDSSAETQYS. The CDR3 nucleotides are TGTGCCAGCAGTTTCGACAGTTCAGCGGAGACCCAGTACTCG.

To note about this clonotype: At one end the junction does not follow the germline gene, possibly because of a read error. The V and J genes are TRBV7-2 and TRBJ2-6, with 7 bases fitting TRBD1. The CDR3 has 15 amino acids. Germline lookup yields CDR1 SGHTA and CDR2 FQGNSA. The CDR3 DNA reads as TGTGCCAGCAGCCGTGACAGGGCTGGGGCCTACGTGCTGTCTTTC. It translates to CASSRDRAGAYVLSF.

Worth noting for this clonotype: The junction does not match germline at one end; this may be a read error. This chain joins TRBV7-8 and TRBJ2-4; D is possibly TRBD1 or TRBD2 (5 bases each). CDR3 size: 16 residues. The germline CDR1 and CDR2 sequences are SGHVS and FQNEAQ. The CDR3, as DNA: TGTGCCAGCAGCAACCTGGGGCTGGGAGCCGGTGACATGCAGTACTTC. Translating gives CASSNLGLGAGDMQYF.

This rearrangement joins TRBV7-8 to TRBJ2-3; D is perhaps TRBD2 (7 bases). This CDR3 is 16 amino acids long. CDR1 and CDR2 (germline): SGHVS, FQNEAQ. The CDR3 region is CACRNLGGGAGDTQYF. CDR3 nucleotide sequence: TGTGCGTGCCGCAACCTGGGGGGGGGGGCCGGTGATACGCAGTATTTT.

Comment on this clonotype: Given the absence of the conserved phenylalanine or tryptophan at the CDR3 end, a read error is likely. No DNA is shown, since the ends of the CDR3 on it are uncertain; the CDR3 is the one TCRdb lists. The chain uses TRBV7-2 and TRBJ2-5; the table assigns TRBD2, which was not confirmed against the DNA. The CDR3 has 16 residues if both end residues are counted. The germline gives CDR1 SGHTA, CDR2 FQGNSA. This CDR3 is CASSLMASGGSETQFS.

This clonotype has a count of ten or more. V and J are TRBV10-3 and TRBJ1-1, with TRBD1 identical over 8 bases. The CDR3 spans 13 residues. V lost 5 bases to trimming and J lost 4 bases; unmatched junction nucleotides: 3. Germline loops: CDR1 ENHRY, CDR2 SYGVKD. The CDR3 nucleotides read TGTGCCATCAGTAGGACAGGGCCCACTGAAGCTTTCTTT. This translates into CAISRTGPTEAFF.

This clonotype was recorded only once. This CDR3 reads CASSFLAGVEDTQYF. Here the CDR3 DNA reads TGTGCCAGCAGCTTTTTAGCGGGCGTGGAAGATACGCAGTATTTT. The chain uses TRBV7-9 and TRBJ2-3; the match to TRBD2 covers 7 bases. J gave up 5 bases and V 3 bases, and 8 bases lay outside the gene matches. The germline V gene has CDR1 SEHNR and CDR2 FQNEAQ (reference sequence). The CDR3 is 15 residues long.

The chain has TRBV20-1 and TRBJ1-6, with 10 bases matching TRBD1. The CDR3 extends over 14 amino acids. V trimming: 3 bases; J trimming: 9 bases; junction bases outside the gene matches: 5. From germline, CDR1 is DFQATT and CDR2 SNEGSKA (reference sequence). CDR3 loop: CSARDRGGSSPLHF. The CDR3 coding sequence is TGCAGTGCTAGGGACAGGGGGGGGAGTTCACCCCTCCACTTT.